A single sample is the source of the 14 T cell receptor beta chains below, sequenced in a study of T cells after somatic rescue of genetic block. The method was immunoSEQ multiplex PCR; TCRdb's version includes in-frame clones alone and lacks a portion of them. Of over 14,000 clones detected, more than 70% appear once; the ten largest clones hold 25% to 30%. Sequencing used peripheral blood mononuclear cells (PBMCs). Receptors were obtained from a man aged 18 to 29.

The chain employs TRBV19 and TRBJ2-7; D unresolved. The CDR3 length is 14 residues. Per germline, CDR1 LNHDA and CDR2 SQIVND (reference sequence). V was shortened by 2 bases and J by 2 bases, with 10 bases between the two germline ends. Written as DNA, the CDR3 is TGTGCCAGTAGTATATCACCCGGCACCTACGAGCAGTACTTC. It is translated as CASSISPGTYEQYF.

The CDR3 is CASSSAGPRSQYF. The CDR3, as DNA: TGTGCCAGCAGCTCAGCGGGCCCGAGGTCCCAGTACTTC. This chain connects TRBV28 to TRBJ2-5, with a tentative D call TRBD2 (6 bases). The CDR3 is 13 residues long. Trimming removed 6 bases from V and 9 bases from J, with 17 bases in between. CDR1 and CDR2 (germline): MDHEN, SYDVKM.

V is TRBV27 and J is TRBJ2-7; perhaps TRBD2 as D (6 bases). CDR1 is MNHEY, CDR2 SMNVEV, per germline (reference sequence). The CDR3 sequence is 14 residues long. The V and J ends lost 11 bases and 7 bases respectively, with 24 bases between them. CDR3 protein: CAQSPGRGLGEQYF. The DNA of the CDR3 is TGTGCCCAGAGTCCTGGGCGGGGCTTGGGGGAGCAGTACTTC.

This clone has a single count. The chain joins TRBV7-3 to TRBJ2-6; D remains unclear. The CDR3 is made up of 14 amino acids. The germline V gene has CDR1 SGHTA and CDR2 FQGTGA. Trimming pared 3 bases from V and 1 base from J, leaving 4 bases between. The CDR3 reads CASSFGSGANVLTF. CDR3 bases: TGTGCCAGCAGCTTTGGTTCTGGGGCCAACGTCCTGACTTTC.

The chain joins TRBV25-1 to TRBJ2-1; D may be TRBD1 or TRBD2 (6 bases each). Germline lookup yields CDR1 MGHDK and CDR2 SYGVNS. V was shortened by 7 bases and J by 4 bases, with 14 bases between the two germline ends. The CDR3 is 14 residues long. CDR3 sequence: CASKDSGAYNEQFF. In DNA form, the CDR3 reads TGTGCCAGCAAGGATTCGGGGGCATACAATGAGCAGTTCTTC.

This clone was seen a few times. This chain uses TRBV5-1 with TRBJ2-7; the D gene is possibly TRBD1 (5 bases). Germline V gives CDR1 SGHRS, CDR2 YFSETQ. The CDR3 spans 14 residues. Trimming pared 0 bases from V and 7 bases from J, leaving 14 bases between. The CDR3 DNA reads TGCGCCAGCAGCTTGGGTGAGGCAGGGTATGAGCAGTACTTC. Its translation: CASSLGEAGYEQYF.

The CDR3 loop is CATWQRFTGEGDTGELFF. For the CDR3, the DNA is TGTGCCACCTGGCAACGATTCACAGGGGAAGGAGACACCGGGGAGCTGTTTTTT. The genes are TRBV10-3 and TRBJ2-2; 7 bases match TRBD1. The CDR3 runs to 18 residues. Trimming at V came to 10 bases and at J to 3 bases, leaving 20 bases not matched to a gene. The germline V gene encodes CDR1 ENHRY and CDR2 SYGVKD.

This chain joins TRBV5-1 and TRBJ2-5; 11 nucleotides agree with TRBD2. The V gene's germline CDR1 is SGHRS and CDR2 YFSETQ. Trimming cost V 0 bases and J 2 bases; bases outside gene matches: 0. The CDR3 loop spans 15 amino acids. The CDR3 reads CASSLASGGQETQYF. CDR3 sequence (DNA): TGCGCCAGCAGCTTGGCTAGCGGGGGGCAAGAGACCCAGTACTTC.

This chain links TRBV6-1 with TRBJ1-3, with no clear D. CDR1 is MNHNS and CDR2 is SASEGT in the germline V gene. Deletions cut 7 bases from V and 4 bases from J, with 14 bases between. The CDR3 covers 14 residues. CDR3 in DNA: TGTGCCAGCACCCAAGTGGGTATCGGAAACACCATATATTTT. Its translation: CASTQVGIGNTIYF.

V usage is TRBV27 and J usage is TRBJ2-1; 10 bases are shared with TRBD2. The germline gives CDR1 MNHEY, CDR2 SMNVEV (reference sequence). This CDR3 is built from 18 residues. The junction had 12 bases not matched to a gene; V was cut back by 5 bases and J by 2 bases. The CDR3 region is CASSTQASGSIPYNEQFF. The CDR3 DNA follows: TGTGCCAGCAGTACCCAGGCTAGCGGGAGTATCCCCTACAATGAGCAGTTCTTC.

The chain recombines TRBV9 with TRBJ2-7, with D possibly being TRBD1 or TRBD2 (5 bases each). Germline V lookup: CDR1 SGDLS, CDR2 YYNGEE. The germline V and J ends were trimmed by 0 bases and 7 bases, with 11 bases remaining between them. The CDR3 loop spans 13 amino acids. The CDR3 DNA is TGTGCCAGCAGCGTAGAATGGGGGAGAGAGCAGTACTTC. Residues: CASSVEWGREQYF.

This clone was detected a few times. The V gene is TRBV30, the J gene TRBJ2-7; D possibly corresponds to TRBD1 (6 bases). Looked up from germline, CDR1 is GTSNPN and CDR2 is SVGIG (reference sequence). The length of the CDR3 is 14 residues. Trimming left V 0 bases short and J 12 bases short, with 21 bases between. The CDR3 region is CAWSVLLPGTGTYF. CDR3 bases: TGTGCCTGGAGTGTACTCCTCCCCGGAACAGGGACGTACTTC.

This sequence joins TRBV10-3 and TRBJ1-6, with D perhaps matching TRBD1 (5 bases). The V end was cut by 2 bases, the J end by 5 bases, with 10 bases between. The CDR3 is 15 residues long. Germline V gene lookup returns CDR1 ENHRY and CDR2 SYGVKD. CDR3 nucleotides: TGTGCCATCAGTGAGGGCAGGGAAAATAATTCACCCCTCCACTTT. Translating gives CAISEGRENNSPLHF.

The rearrangement links TRBV27 to TRBJ2-7; 11 bases agree with TRBD1. Germline loops: CDR1 MNHEY, CDR2 SMNVEV (reference sequence). Unmatched junction bases numbered 7, after V lost 6 bases and J lost 3 bases. The CDR3 has 15 residues. This CDR3 reads CASSSPGTGGYEQYF. The CDR3 DNA sequence: TGTGCCAGCAGCTCACCCGGGACAGGGGGCTACGAGCAGTACTTC.